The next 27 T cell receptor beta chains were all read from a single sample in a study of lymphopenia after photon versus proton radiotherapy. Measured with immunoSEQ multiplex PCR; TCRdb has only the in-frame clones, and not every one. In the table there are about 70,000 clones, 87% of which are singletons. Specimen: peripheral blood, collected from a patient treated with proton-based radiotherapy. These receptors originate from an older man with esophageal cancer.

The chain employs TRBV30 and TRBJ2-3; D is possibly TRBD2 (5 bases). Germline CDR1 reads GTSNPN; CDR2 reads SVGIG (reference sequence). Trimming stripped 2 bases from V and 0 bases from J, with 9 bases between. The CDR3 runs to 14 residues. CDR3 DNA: TGTGCCTGGAGTCGGGGAGTAAGCACAGATACGCAGTATTTT. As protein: CAWSRGVSTDTQYF.

The CDR3 loop is CASSGGLAGGHPSTDTQYF. The CDR3 DNA reads TGTGCCAGTAGTGGTGGACTAGCGGGGGGGCATCCAAGTACAGATACGCAGTATTTT. This rearrangement joins TRBV19 to TRBJ2-3; 15 nucleotides agree with TRBD2. The CDR3 sequence is 19 residues long. Germline V gene lookup returns CDR1 LNHDA and CDR2 SQIVND (reference sequence). J was trimmed by 3 bases and V by 5 bases; bases with no gene match: 12.

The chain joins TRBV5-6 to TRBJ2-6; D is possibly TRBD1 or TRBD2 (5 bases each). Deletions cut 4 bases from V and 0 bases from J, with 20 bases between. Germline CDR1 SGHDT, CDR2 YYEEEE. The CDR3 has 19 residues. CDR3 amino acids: CASSPKGQGENSGANVLTF. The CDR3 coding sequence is TGTGCCAGCAGCCCCAAAGGGCAGGGAGAGAACTCTGGGGCCAACGTCCTGACTTTC.

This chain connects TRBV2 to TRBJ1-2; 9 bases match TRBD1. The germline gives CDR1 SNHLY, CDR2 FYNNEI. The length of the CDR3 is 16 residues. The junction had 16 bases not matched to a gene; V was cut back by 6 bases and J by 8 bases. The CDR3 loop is CASRRDREVVNYGYTF. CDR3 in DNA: TGTGCCAGCAGGCGGGACAGGGAGGTTGTAAATTACGGCTACACCTTC. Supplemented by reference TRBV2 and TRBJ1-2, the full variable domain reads EPEVTQTPSHQVTQMGQEVILRCVPISNHLYFYWYRQILGQKVEFLVSFYNNEISEKSEIFDDQFSVERPDGSNFTLKIRSTKLEDSAMYFCASRRDREVVNYGYTFGSGTRLTVV.

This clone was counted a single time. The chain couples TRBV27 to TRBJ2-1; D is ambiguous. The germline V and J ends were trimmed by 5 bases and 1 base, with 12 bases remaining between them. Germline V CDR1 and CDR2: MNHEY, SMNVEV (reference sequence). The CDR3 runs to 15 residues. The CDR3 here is CASSAQRPSYNEQFF. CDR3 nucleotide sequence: TGTGCCAGCAGTGCCCAGAGGCCATCCTACAATGAGCAGTTCTTC.

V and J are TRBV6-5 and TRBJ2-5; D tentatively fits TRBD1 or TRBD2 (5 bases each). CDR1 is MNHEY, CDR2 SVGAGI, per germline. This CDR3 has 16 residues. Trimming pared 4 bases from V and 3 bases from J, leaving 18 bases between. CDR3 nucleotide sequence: TGTGCCAGCAGTTCCATCGGGGCTCTTTTTGAAGAGACCCAGTACTTC. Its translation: CASSSIGALFEETQYF.

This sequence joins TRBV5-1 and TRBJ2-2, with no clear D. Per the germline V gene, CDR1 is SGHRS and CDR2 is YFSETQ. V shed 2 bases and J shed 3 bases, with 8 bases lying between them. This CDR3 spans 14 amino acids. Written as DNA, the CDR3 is TGCGCCAGCAGCTTTGACGGATACACCGGGGAGCTGTTTTTT. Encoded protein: CASSFDGYTGELFF.

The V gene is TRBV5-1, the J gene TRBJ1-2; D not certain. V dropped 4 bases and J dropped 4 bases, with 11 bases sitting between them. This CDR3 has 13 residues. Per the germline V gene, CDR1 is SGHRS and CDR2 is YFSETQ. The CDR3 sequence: CASSPGVGYGYTF. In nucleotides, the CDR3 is TGCGCCAGCAGCCCCGGGGTTGGCTATGGCTACACCTTC.

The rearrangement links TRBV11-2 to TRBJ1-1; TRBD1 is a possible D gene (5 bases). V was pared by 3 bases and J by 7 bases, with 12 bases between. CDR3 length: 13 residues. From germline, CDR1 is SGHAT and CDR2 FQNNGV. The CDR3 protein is CASSFRDGDEAFF. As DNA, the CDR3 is TGTGCCAGCAGCTTCCGGGACGGTGATGAAGCTTTCTTT.

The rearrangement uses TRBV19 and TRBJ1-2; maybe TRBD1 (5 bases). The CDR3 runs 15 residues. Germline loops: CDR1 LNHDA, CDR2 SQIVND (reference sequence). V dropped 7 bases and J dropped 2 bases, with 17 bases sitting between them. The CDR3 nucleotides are TGTGCCAGTAAGCCCGCCGGCAGGGTAAACTATGGCTACACCTTC. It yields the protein CASKPAGRVNYGYTF.

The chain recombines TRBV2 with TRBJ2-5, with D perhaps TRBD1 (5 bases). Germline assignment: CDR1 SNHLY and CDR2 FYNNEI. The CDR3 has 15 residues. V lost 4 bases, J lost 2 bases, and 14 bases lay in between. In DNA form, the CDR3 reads TGTGCCAGCAGTGGGACCCTAGGGGTACAAGAGACCCAGTACTTC. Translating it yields CASSGTLGVQETQYF.

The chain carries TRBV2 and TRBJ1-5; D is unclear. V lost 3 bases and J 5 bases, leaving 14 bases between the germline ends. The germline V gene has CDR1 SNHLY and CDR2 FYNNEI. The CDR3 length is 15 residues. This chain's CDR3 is CASSDEGLPDQPQHF. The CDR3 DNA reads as TGTGCCAGCAGTGATGAAGGGTTGCCGGATCAGCCCCAGCATTTT.

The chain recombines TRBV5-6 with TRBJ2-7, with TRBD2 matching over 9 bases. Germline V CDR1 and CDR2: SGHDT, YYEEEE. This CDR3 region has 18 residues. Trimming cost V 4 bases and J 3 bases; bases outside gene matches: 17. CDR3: CASSQLAGRGSVVYEQYF. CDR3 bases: TGTGCCAGCAGCCAACTAGCGGGTCGAGGATCCGTCGTCTACGAGCAGTACTTC.

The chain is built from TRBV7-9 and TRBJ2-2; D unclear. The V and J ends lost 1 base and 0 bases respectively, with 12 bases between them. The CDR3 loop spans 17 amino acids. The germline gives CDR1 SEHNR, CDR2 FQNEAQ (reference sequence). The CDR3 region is CASSLEEWWANTGELFF. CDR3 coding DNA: TGTGCCAGCAGCTTAGAGGAGTGGTGGGCGAACACCGGGGAGCTGTTTTTT.

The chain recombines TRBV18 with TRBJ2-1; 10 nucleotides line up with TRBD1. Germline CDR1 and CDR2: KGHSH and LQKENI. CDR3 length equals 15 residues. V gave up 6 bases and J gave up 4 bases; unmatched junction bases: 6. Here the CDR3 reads CASSTGDRGYNEQFF. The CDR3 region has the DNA TGTGCCAGCTCGACCGGGGACAGGGGTTACAATGAGCAGTTCTTC.

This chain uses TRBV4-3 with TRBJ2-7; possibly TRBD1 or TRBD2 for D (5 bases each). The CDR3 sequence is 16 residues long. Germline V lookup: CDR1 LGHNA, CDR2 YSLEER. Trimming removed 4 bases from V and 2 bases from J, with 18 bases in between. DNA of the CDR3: TGCGCCAGCAGCCGGGCCGGGACGGGAAGTACCTACGAGCAGTACTTC. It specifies CASSRAGTGSTYEQYF.

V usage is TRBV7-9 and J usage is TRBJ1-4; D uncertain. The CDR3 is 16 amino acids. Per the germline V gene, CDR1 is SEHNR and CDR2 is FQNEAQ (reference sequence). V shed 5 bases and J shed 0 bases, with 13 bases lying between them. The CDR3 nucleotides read TGTGCCAGCAGCGGATCCGAAACTGCAACTAATGAAAAACTGTTTTTT. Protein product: CASSGSETATNEKLFF.

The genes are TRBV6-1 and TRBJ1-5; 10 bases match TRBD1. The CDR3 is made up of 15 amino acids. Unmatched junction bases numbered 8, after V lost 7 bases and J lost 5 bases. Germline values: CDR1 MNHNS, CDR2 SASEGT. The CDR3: CASIPGTGADQPQHF. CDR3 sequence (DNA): TGTGCCAGCATACCCGGGACAGGGGCGGATCAGCCCCAGCATTTT.

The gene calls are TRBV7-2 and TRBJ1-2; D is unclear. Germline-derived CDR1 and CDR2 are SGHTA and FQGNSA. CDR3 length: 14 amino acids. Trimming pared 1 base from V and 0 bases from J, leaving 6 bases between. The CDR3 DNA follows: TGTGCCAGCAGCTTAGAGACAACTAACTATGGCTACACCTTC. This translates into CASSLETTNYGYTF.

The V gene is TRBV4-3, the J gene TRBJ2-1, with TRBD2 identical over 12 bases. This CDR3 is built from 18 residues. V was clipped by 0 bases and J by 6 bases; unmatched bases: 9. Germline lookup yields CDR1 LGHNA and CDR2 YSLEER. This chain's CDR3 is CASSQDQLTSGGPNEQFF. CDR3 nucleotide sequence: TGCGCCAGCAGCCAAGATCAGTTGACTAGCGGGGGCCCCAATGAGCAGTTCTTC.

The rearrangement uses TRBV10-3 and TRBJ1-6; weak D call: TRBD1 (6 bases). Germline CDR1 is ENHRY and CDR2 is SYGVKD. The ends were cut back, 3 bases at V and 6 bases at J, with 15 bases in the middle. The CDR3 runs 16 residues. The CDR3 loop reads CAISDGRGQINSPLHF. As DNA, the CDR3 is TGTGCCATCAGTGACGGGCGAGGACAGATTAATTCACCCCTCCACTTT.

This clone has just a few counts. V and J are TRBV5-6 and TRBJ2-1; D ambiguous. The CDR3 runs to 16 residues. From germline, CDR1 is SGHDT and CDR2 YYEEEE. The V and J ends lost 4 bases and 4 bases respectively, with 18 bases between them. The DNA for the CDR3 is TGTGCCAGCAGCCAGAAAAAGGTGGCGCTATACAATGAGCAGTTCTTC. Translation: CASSQKKVALYNEQFF.

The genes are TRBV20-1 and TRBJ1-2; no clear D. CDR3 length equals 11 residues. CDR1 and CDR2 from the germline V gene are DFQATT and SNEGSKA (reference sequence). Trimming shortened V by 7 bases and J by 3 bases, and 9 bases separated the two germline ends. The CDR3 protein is CSVAMHYGYTF. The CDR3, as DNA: TGCAGTGTTGCGATGCACTATGGCTACACCTTC.

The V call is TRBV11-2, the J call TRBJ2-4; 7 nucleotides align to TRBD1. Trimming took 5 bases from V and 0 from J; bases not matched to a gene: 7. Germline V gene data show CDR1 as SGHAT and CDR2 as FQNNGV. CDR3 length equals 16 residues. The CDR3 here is CASSPWTGLAKNIQYF. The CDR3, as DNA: TGTGCCAGCAGCCCTTGGACAGGATTAGCCAAAAACATTCAGTACTTC.

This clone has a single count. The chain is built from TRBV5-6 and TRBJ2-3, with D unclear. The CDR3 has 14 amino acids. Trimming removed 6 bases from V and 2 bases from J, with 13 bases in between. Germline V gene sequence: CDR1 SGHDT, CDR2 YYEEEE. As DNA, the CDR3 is TGTGCCAGCACCACACGGCAATACACAGATACGCAGTATTTT. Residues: CASTTRQYTDTQYF.

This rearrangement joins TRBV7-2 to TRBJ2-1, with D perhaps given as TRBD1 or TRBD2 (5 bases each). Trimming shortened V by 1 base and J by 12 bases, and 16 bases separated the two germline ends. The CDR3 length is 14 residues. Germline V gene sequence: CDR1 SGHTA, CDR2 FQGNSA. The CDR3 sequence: CASSLGSLGRAQFF. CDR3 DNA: TGTGCCAGCAGCTTAGGGTCCTTGGGACGCGCGCAGTTCTTC.

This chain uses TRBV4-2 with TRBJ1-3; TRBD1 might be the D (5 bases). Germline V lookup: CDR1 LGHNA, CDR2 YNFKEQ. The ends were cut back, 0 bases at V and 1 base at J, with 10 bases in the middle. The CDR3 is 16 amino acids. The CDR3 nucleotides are TGTGCCAGCAGCCAAGATATCACAGGATCTGGAAACACCATATATTTT. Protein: CASSQDITGSGNTIYF.